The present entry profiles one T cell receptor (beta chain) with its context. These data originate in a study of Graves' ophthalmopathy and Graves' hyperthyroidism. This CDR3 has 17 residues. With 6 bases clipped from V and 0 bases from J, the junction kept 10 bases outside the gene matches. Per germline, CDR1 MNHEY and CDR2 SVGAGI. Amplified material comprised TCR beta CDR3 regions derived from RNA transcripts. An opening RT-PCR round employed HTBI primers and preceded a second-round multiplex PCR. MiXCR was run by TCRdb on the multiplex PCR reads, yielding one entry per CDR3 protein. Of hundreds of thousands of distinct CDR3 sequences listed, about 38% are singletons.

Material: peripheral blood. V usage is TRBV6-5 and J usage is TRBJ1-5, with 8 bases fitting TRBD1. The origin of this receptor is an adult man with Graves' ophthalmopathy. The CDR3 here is CASRKTGTGDSNQPQHF. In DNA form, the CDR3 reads TGTGCCAGCAGAAAGACCGGGACAGGAGATAGCAATCAGCCCCAGCATTTT.